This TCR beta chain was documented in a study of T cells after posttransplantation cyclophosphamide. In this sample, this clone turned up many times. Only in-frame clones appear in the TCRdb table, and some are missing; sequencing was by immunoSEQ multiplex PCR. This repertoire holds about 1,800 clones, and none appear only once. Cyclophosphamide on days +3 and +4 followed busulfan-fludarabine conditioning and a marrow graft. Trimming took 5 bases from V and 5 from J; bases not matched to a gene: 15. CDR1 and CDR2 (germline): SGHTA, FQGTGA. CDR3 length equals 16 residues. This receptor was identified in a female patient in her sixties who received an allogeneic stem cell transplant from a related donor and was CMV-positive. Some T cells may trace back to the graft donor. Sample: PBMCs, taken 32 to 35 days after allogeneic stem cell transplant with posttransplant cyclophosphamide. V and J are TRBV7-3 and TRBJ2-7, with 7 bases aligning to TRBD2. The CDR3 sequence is CASSPPPAGVHNEQYF. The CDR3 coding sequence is TGTGCCAGCAGCCCCCCCCCTGCGGGAGTACATAACGAGCAGTACTTC.